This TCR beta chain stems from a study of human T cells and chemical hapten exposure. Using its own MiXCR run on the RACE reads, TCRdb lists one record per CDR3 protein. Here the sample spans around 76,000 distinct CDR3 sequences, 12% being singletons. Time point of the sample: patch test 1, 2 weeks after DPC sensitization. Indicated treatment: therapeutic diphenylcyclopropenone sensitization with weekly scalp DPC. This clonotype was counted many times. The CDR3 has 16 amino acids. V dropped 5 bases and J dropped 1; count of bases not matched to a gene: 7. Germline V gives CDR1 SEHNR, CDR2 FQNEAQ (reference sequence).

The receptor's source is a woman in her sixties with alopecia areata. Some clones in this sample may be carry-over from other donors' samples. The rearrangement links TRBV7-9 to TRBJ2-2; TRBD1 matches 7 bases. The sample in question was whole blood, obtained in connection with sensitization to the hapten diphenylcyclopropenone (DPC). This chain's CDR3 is CASSQKWDRNTGELFF. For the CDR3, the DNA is TGTGCCAGCAGCCAGAAGTGGGACAGGAACACCGGGGAGCTGTTTTTT.